This T cell receptor (beta chain) is from a study of T-cell memory formation after mild COVID-19. Study findings and constraints: Pre-infection memory harbored some responding clones, suggesting cross-reactive memory joined. The authors did not confirm SARS-CoV-2 specificity of second-wave clones peaking day 37.

V was clipped by 1 base and J by 3 bases; unmatched bases: 8. Per germline, CDR1 LGHNA and CDR2 YSLEER. The CDR3 is 17 amino acids. Constant-segment primers were used for 5'RACE, and the resulting TCR alpha and TCR beta cDNA libraries carried sample barcodes and UMIs. TCRdb reprocessed the 5' RACE reads via MiXCR and lists one record per CDR3 protein. The sample yields 470,000 or so distinct CDR3 sequences, roughly 18% seen once. For this clonotype: Its antigen is undetermined.

The chain combines TRBV4-3 with TRBJ2-1; TRBD2 agrees at 8 bases. The receptor was derived from an adult woman who had mild COVID-19 (a few samples of this study predate the infection). Cell type and time point are not known. Sequenced: PBMCs or a T cell subset sorted from them (not recorded which). CDR3 nucleotide sequence: TGCGCCAGCAGCCAAGCCCCTCTAGCGGGCCTCTACAATGAGCAGTTCTTC. Amino acid sequence: CASSQAPLAGLYNEQFF.